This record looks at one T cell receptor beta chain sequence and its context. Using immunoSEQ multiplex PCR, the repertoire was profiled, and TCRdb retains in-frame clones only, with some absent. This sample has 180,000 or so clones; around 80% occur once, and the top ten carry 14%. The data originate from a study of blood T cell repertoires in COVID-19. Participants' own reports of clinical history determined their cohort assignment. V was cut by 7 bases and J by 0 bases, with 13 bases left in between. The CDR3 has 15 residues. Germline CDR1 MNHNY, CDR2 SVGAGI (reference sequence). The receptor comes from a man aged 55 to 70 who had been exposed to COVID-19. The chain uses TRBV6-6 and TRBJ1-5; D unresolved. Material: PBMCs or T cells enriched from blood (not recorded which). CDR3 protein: CASTPVAYSNQPQHF. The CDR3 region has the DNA TGTGCCAGCACCCCGGTAGCTTATAGCAATCAGCCCCAGCATTTT.